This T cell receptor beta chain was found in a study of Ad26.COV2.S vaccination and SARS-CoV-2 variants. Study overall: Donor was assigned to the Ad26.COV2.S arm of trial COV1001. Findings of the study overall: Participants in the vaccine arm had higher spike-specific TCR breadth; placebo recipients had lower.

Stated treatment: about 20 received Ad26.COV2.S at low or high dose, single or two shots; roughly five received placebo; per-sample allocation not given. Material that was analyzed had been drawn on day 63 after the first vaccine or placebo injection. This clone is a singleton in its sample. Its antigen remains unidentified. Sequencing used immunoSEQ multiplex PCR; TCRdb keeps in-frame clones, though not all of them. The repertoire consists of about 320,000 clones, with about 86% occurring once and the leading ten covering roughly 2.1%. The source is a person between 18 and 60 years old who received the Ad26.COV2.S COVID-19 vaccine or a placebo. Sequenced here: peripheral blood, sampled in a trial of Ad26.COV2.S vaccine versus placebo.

The CDR3 DNA is TGTGCCAGCAGCTTAGTGGTTTCAGGGGCCGGGAATCAGCCCCAGCATTTT. Amino acid sequence: CASSLVVSGAGNQPQHF. The chain combines TRBV7-2 with TRBJ1-5; TRBD1 is a possible D gene (6 bases). The V end was cut by 1 base, the J end by 4 bases, with 17 bases between. Germline loops: CDR1 SGHTA, CDR2 FQGNSA. This CDR3 is 17 amino acids long.